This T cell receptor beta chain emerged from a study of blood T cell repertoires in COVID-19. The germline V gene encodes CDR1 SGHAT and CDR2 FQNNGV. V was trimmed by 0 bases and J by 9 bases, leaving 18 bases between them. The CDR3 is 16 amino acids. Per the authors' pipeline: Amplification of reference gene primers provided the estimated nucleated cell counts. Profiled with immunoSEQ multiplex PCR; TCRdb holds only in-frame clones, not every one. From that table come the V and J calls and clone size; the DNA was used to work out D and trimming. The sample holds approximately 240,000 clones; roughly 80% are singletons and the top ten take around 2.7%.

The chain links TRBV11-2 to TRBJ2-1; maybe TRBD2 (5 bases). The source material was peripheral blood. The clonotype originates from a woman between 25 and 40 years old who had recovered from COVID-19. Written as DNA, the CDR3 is TGTGCCAGCAGCTTAGAGTTTGTGGTGAGCGGCACTGAGCAGTTCTTC. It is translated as CASSLEFVVSGTEQFF.